Listed below are T cell receptor beta chains from one sample, sequenced in a study of T cell responses to AZD1222 COVID-19 vaccine. The assay was immunoSEQ multiplex PCR, and TCRdb's table has in-frame clones only and misses some. The sample records hundreds of thousands of clones, roughly 91% being singletons. This specimen was peripheral blood, taken on day 0 of MenACWY control vaccination. These TCRs come from an adult in good health. The CDR3 runs from the conserved cysteine through the conserved F or W. The D gene is left open where the match is weak. Clone size is given for some rows only: seen once, a few or many times, or a class if the clone is expanded.

CDR3aa: CATSGQTGTEAFF
CDR3nt: TGTGCCACCAGCGGTCAAACAGGGACTGAAGCTTTCTTT
j_gene: TRBJ1-1
v_gene: TRBV15
abundance: .
d_gene: .
len: 13

CDR3aa: CASRGQGQGVDEQFF
CDR3nt: TGTGCCAGTAGGGGTCAAGGACAGGGAGTCGATGAGCAGTTCTTC
j_gene: TRBJ2-1
v_gene: TRBV19
abundance: .
d_gene: TRBD1
len: 15

CDR3aa: CASSLWVSSGNTIYF
CDR3nt: TGTGCCAGCAGCTTGTGGGTCAGCTCTGGAAACACCATATATTTT
j_gene: TRBJ1-3
v_gene: TRBV5-5
abundance: .
d_gene: .
len: 15

CDR3aa: CASSWGDRGEQPQHF
CDR3nt: TGTGCCAGCAGTTGGGGGGACAGGGGTGAGCAGCCCCAGCATTTT
j_gene: TRBJ1-5
v_gene: TRBV6-5
abundance: .
d_gene: TRBD1
len: 15

CDR3aa: CASSRGQGVSYTF
CDR3nt: TGTGCCAGCAGCAGGGGACAGGGCGTAAGCTACACCTTC
j_gene: TRBJ1-2
v_gene: TRBV7-2
abundance: .
d_gene: TRBD1
len: 13

CDR3aa: CASSPGQGGTEAFF
CDR3nt: TGTGCCAGCAGCCCGGGACAGGGAGGGACTGAAGCTTTCTTT
j_gene: TRBJ1-1
v_gene: TRBV3-1/TRBV3-2
abundance: .
d_gene: TRBD1
len: 14

CDR3aa: CASSQDRTGAYGYTF
CDR3nt: TGCGCCAGCAGCCAAGACCGAACAGGGGCGTATGGCTACACCTTC
j_gene: TRBJ1-2
v_gene: TRBV4-1
abundance: .
d_gene: TRBD1
len: 15

CDR3aa: CASSGKVGATNEKLFF
CDR3nt: TGTGCCAGCAGTGGGAAGGTCGGTGCAACTAATGAAAAACTGTTTTTT
j_gene: TRBJ1-4
v_gene: TRBV6-1
abundance: .
d_gene: .
len: 16

CDR3aa: CASSGRRDTQYF
CDR3nt: TGTGCCAGCAGCGGGAGGCGAGATACGCAGTATTTT
j_gene: TRBJ2-3
v_gene: TRBV4-2
abundance: .
d_gene: .
len: 12

CDR3aa: CASITWSHPTTGVNYGYTF
CDR3nt: TGTGCCAGCATCACCTGGTCCCACCCTACGACAGGCGTTAACTATGGCTACACCTTC
j_gene: TRBJ1-2
v_gene: TRBV2
abundance: .
d_gene: .
len: 19

CDR3aa: CASSSLGGQNYGYTF
CDR3nt: TGTGCCAGCAGCTCCCTGGGGGGGCAGAACTATGGCTACACCTTC
j_gene: TRBJ1-2
v_gene: TRBV11-2
abundance: .
d_gene: .
len: 15

CDR3aa: CASTPGQGLDSGNTIYF
CDR3nt: TGTGCCAGCACTCCGGGACAGGGCTTAGATTCTGGAAACACCATATATTTT
j_gene: TRBJ1-3
v_gene: TRBV4-2
abundance: .
d_gene: TRBD1
len: 17

CDR3aa: CASSLGGLLGHQPQHF
CDR3nt: TGTGCCAGCAGCTTGGGGGGCTTACTCGGACATCAGCCCCAGCATTTT
j_gene: TRBJ1-5
v_gene: TRBV5-6
abundance: .
d_gene: .
len: 16

CDR3aa: CASSVGTGVSETQYF
CDR3nt: TGTGCCAGCAGCGTAGGGACAGGGGTTTCGGAGACCCAGTACTTC
j_gene: TRBJ2-5
v_gene: TRBV9
abundance: .
d_gene: TRBD1
len: 15

CDR3aa: CASSSGRVYGYTF
CDR3nt: TGTGCCAGCAGCTCCGGACGGGTCTATGGCTACACCTTC
j_gene: TRBJ1-2
v_gene: TRBV9
abundance: .
d_gene: .
len: 13

CDR3aa: CASSNGRLTDF
CDR3nt: TGTGCCAGCAGTAACGGACGATTAACGGATTTT
j_gene: TRBJ1-5
v_gene: TRBV28
abundance: .
d_gene: .
len: 11

CDR3aa: CAWKSVAGYTDTQYF
CDR3nt: TGTGCCTGGAAATCCGTGGCAGGATACACAGATACGCAGTATTTT
j_gene: TRBJ2-3
v_gene: TRBV30
abundance: .
d_gene: .
len: 15

CDR3aa: CASSLDAYGYTF
CDR3nt: TGTGCCAGCAGCTTGGACGCCTATGGCTACACCTTC
j_gene: TRBJ1-2
v_gene: TRBV5-4
abundance: once
d_gene: .
len: 12

CDR3aa: CASSPGRFYGYTF
CDR3nt: TGTGCCAGCAGCCCCGGACGGTTCTATGGCTACACCTTC
j_gene: TRBJ1-2
v_gene: TRBV9
abundance: .
d_gene: .
len: 13

CDR3aa: CASSLGSFYGYTF
CDR3nt: TGTGCCAGCAGCTTGGGCAGCTTCTATGGCTACACCTTC
j_gene: TRBJ1-2
v_gene: TRBV5-4
abundance: .
d_gene: .
len: 13

CDR3aa: CATGRLNQPQHF
CDR3nt: TGTGCCACCGGACGGCTTAATCAGCCCCAGCATTTT
j_gene: TRBJ1-5
v_gene: TRBV7-9
abundance: once
d_gene: .
len: 12

CDR3aa: CSVERTAQETQYF
CDR3nt: TGCAGCGTTGAGCGGACAGCCCAAGAGACCCAGTACTTC
j_gene: TRBJ2-5
v_gene: TRBV29-1
abundance: .
d_gene: .
len: 13

CDR3aa: CASSGPGVTEAFF
CDR3nt: TGTGCCAGCAGCGGACCAGGGGTGACTGAAGCTTTCTTT
j_gene: TRBJ1-1
v_gene: TRBV11-2
abundance: .
d_gene: .
len: 13

CDR3aa: CASRNLSGYTF
CDR3nt: TGTGCCAGCAGGAACCTGAGTGGCTACACCTTC
j_gene: TRBJ1-2
v_gene: TRBV28
abundance: .
d_gene: .
len: 11

CDR3aa: CASSQVNTEAFF
CDR3nt: TGTGCCAGCAGCCAGGTGAACACTGAAGCTTTCTTT
j_gene: TRBJ1-1
v_gene: TRBV3-1/TRBV3-2
abundance: .
d_gene: .
len: 12

CDR3aa: CASSQREPNIQYF
CDR3nt: TGTGCCAGCAGCCAAAGGGAACCAAACATTCAGTACTTC
j_gene: TRBJ2-4
v_gene: TRBV3-1/TRBV3-2
abundance: once
d_gene: .
len: 13

CDR3aa: CASSFPSGGGQDTQYF
CDR3nt: TGTGCCAGCAGCTTCCCTAGCGGGGGGGGCCAAGATACGCAGTATTTT
j_gene: TRBJ2-3
v_gene: TRBV5-6
abundance: .
d_gene: TRBD2
len: 16

CDR3aa: CATSRGATGGGEQYF
CDR3nt: TGTGCCACCAGCAGAGGGGCGACGGGTGGGGGCGAGCAGTACTTC
j_gene: TRBJ2-7
v_gene: TRBV15
abundance: .
d_gene: .
len: 15

CDR3aa: CASSVGLGGSNEKLFF
CDR3nt: TGTGCCAGCAGCGTAGGTCTCGGGGGATCTAATGAAAAACTGTTTTTT
j_gene: TRBJ1-4
v_gene: TRBV9
abundance: .
d_gene: .
len: 16

CDR3aa: CASSEGRVATDTQYF
CDR3nt: TGTGCCAGCAGTGAAGGGAGGGTTGCGACAGATACGCAGTATTTT
j_gene: TRBJ2-3
v_gene: TRBV6-1
abundance: .
d_gene: .
len: 15

CDR3aa: CASSQAYTF
CDR3nt: TGTGCCAGCAGCCAAGCCTACACCTTC
j_gene: TRBJ1-2
v_gene: TRBV3-1/TRBV3-2
abundance: .
d_gene: .
len: 9

CDR3aa: CASSLDPGRGGDGYTF
CDR3nt: TGTGCCAGCAGCTTAGATCCAGGAAGGGGAGGGGATGGCTACACCTTC
j_gene: TRBJ1-2
v_gene: TRBV7-8
abundance: once
d_gene: .
len: 16

CDR3aa: CASSYGTGLNSPLHF
CDR3nt: TGTGCCAGCAGCTACGGGACAGGGCTCAATTCACCCCTCCACTTT
j_gene: TRBJ1-6
v_gene: TRBV7-2
abundance: .
d_gene: TRBD1
len: 15